Sequencing of this TCR beta chain was carried out in a study of OX40 agonist ivuxolimab in advanced cancers. Study in general: A history of anti-PD-1, anti-PD-L1 or anti-CTLA-4 therapy was acceptable, and 40% to 45% had some.

This CDR3 comprises 18 residues. Germline V gene lookup returns CDR1 LGHNA and CDR2 YSLEER. Trimming cost V 0 bases and J 4 bases, with 19 bases left between them. Patients who had autoimmune disease history or got systemic immunosuppression were left out. Generated by immunoSEQ multiplex PCR, the TCRdb table keeps only in-frame clones and is missing some. The profile shows about 69,000 clones, roughly 89% of them singletons. The source is an adult with an advanced solid tumor such as melanoma, head and neck, liver or kidney cancer. The specimen comprised CD4+ or CD8+ T cells sorted from blood, sampled in a trial of the OX40 agonist ivuxolimab. The rearrangement links TRBV4-3 to TRBJ2-1; D perhaps matches TRBD2 (5 bases). Here the CDR3 reads CASSQDLPGSGPYNEQFF. The CDR3 nucleotides are TGCGCCAGCAGCCAAGATCTGCCGGGGTCGGGCCCGTACAATGAGCAGTTCTTC.